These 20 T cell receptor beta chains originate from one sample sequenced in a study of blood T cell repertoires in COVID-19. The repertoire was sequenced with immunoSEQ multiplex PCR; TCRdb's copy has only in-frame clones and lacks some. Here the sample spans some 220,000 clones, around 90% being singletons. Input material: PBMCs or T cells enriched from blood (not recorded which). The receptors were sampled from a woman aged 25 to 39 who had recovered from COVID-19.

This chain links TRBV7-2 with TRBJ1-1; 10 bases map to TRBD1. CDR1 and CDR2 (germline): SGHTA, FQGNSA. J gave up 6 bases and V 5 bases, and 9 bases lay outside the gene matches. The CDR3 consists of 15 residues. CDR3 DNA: TGTGCCAGCAGCCGTGACAGGGGGCGCAGGGCTGAAGCTTTCTTT. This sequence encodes CASSRDRGRRAEAFF.

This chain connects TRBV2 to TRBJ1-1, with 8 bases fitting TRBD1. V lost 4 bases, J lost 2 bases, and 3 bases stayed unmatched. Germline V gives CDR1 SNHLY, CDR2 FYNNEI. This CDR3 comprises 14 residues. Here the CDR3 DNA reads TGTGCCAGCAGTGTGGACAGGGTCAACACTGAAGCTTTCTTT. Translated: CASSVDRVNTEAFF.

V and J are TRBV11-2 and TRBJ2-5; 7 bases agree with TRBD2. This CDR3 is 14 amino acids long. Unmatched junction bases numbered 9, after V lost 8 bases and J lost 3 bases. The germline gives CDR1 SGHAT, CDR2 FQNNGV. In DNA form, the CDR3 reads TGTGCCAGCCAGGGAGGGATAATCGAAGAGACCCAGTACTTC. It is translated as CASQGGIIEETQYF.

In DNA, the CDR3 is TGCGCCAGCAGCTTGGTAGGGACAGGGGAACGATATGGCTACACCTTC. Protein sequence: CASSLVGTGERYGYTF. The chain recombines TRBV5-1 with TRBJ1-2; 10 bases are a match to TRBD1. Per the germline V gene, CDR1 is SGHRS and CDR2 is YFSETQ. The CDR3 consists of 16 residues. J was trimmed by 5 bases and V by 0 bases; bases with no gene match: 7. The complete variable domain, with remaining parts taken from reference TRBV5-1 and TRBJ1-2, reads KAGVTQTPRYLIKTRGQQVTLSCSPISGHRSVSWYQQTPGQGLQFLFEYFSETQRNKGNFPGRFSGRQFSNSRSEMNVSTLELGDSALYLCASSLVGTGERYGYTFGSGTRLTVV.

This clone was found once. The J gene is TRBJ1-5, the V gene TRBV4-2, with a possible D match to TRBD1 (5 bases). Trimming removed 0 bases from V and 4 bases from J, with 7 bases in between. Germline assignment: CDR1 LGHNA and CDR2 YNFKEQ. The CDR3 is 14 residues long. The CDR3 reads CASSQETENQPQHF. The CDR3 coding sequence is TGTGCCAGCAGCCAAGAGACAGAAAATCAGCCCCAGCATTTT.

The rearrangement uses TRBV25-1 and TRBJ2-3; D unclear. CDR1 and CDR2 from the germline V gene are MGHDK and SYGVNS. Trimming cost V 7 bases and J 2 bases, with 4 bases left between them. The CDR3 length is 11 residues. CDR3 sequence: CASTYTDTQYF. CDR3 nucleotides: TGTGCCAGCACTTACACAGATACGCAGTATTTT.

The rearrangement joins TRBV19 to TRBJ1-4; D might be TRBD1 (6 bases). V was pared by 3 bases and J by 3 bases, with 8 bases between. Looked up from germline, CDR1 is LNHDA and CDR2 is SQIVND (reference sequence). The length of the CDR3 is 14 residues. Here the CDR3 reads CASSIPGANEKLFF. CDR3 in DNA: TGTGCCAGTAGTATTCCAGGGGCTAATGAAAAACTGTTTTTT.

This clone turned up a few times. The CDR3: CTSRGQGADQPQHF. The CDR3 nucleotides are TGCACCAGCAGAGGACAGGGGGCAGATCAGCCCCAGCATTTT. V and J are TRBV1 and TRBJ1-5; the D call of TRBD1 is as the table states it, not checked on the DNA. TRBV1 is designated a pseudogene. The CDR3 has 14 amino acids.

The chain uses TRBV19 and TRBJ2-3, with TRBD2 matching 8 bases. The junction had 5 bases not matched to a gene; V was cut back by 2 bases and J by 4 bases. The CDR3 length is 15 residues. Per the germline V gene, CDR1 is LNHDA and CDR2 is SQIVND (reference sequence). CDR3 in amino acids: CASSIKRGGPDTQYF. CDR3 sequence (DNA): TGTGCCAGTAGTATAAAACGGGGGGGACCAGATACGCAGTATTTT.

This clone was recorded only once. The CDR3: CAISEKQLMNTEAFF. As DNA, the CDR3 is TGTGCCATCAGTGAAAAACAGCTTATGAACACTGAAGCTTTCTTT. This sequence joins TRBV10-3 and TRBJ1-1; D call uncertain. Germline V CDR1 and CDR2: ENHRY, SYGVKD. Trimming stripped 3 bases from V and 0 bases from J, with 11 bases between. This CDR3 spans 15 amino acids.

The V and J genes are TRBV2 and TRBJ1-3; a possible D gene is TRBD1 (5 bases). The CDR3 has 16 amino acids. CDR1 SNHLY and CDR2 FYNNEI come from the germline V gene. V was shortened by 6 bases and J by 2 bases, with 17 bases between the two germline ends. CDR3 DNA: TGTGCCAGCAGCCGGAACCGGACATCAACTGGAAACACCATATATTTT. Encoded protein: CASSRNRTSTGNTIYF.

In nucleotides, the CDR3 is TGTGCCAGCAGTTACTCGAAAGCGGGGCGGGGAGATACGCAGTATTTT. Protein sequence: CASSYSKAGRGDTQYF. This rearrangement joins TRBV6-2 or TRBV6-3 to TRBJ2-3; 7 nucleotides agree with TRBD2. The CDR3 runs 16 residues. V lost 0 bases and J lost 5; bases outside the gene matches: 8. Germline CDR1 MNHEY, CDR2 SVGEGT.

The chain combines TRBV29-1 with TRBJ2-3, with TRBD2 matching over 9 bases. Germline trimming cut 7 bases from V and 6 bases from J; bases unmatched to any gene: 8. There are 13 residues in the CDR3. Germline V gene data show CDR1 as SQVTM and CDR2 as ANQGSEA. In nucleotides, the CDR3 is TGCAGCGCCGGCCGCGGGGGGGATGATACGCAGTATTTT. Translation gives CSAGRGGDDTQYF.

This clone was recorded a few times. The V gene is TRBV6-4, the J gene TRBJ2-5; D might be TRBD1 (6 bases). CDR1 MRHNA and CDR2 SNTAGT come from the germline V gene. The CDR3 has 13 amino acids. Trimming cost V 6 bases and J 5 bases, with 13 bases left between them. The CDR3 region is CASSRTGHETQYF. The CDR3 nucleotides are TGTGCCAGCAGCCGAACAGGGCACGAGACCCAGTACTTC.

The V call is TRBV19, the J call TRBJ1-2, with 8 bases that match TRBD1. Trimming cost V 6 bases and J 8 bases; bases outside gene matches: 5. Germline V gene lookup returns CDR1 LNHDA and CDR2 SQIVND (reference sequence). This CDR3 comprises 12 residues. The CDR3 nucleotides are TGTGCCAGTAGACAGGGGGAGTCGGGCTACACCTTC. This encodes CASRQGESGYTF. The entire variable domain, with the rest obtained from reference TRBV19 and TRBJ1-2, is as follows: DGGITQSPKYLFRKEGQNVTLSCEQNLNHDAMYWYRQDPGQGLRLIYYSQIVNDFQKGDIAEGYSVSREKKESFPLTVTSAQKNPTAFYLCASRQGESGYTFGSGTRLTVV.

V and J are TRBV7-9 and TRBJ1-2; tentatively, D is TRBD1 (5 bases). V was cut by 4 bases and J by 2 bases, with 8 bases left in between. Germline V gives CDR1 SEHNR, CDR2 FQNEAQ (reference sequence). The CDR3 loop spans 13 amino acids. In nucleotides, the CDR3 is TGTGCCAGCAGCTCTCCAGGGAACTATGGCTACACCTTC. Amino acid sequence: CASSSPGNYGYTF.

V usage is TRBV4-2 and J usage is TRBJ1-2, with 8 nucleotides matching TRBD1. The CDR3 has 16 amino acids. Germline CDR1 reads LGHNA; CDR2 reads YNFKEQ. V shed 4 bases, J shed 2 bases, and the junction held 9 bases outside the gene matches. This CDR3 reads CASSRLSGGVNYGYTF. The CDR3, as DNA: TGTGCCAGCAGCCGCCTGTCAGGGGGCGTGAACTATGGCTACACCTTC.

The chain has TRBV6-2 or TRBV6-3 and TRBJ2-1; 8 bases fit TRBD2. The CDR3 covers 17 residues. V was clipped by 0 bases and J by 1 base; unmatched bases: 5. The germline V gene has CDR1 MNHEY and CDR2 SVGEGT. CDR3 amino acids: CASSYSSGGHSYNEQFF. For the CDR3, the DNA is TGTGCCAGCAGTTACTCCAGCGGGGGTCATTCCTACAATGAGCAGTTCTTC.

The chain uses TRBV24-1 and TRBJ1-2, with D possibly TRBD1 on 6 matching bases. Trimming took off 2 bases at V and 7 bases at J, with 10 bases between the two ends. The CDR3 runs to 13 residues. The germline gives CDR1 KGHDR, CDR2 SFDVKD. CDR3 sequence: CATSDSMTGGYTF. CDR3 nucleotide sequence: TGTGCCACCAGTGATTCGATGACAGGTGGCTACACCTTC.

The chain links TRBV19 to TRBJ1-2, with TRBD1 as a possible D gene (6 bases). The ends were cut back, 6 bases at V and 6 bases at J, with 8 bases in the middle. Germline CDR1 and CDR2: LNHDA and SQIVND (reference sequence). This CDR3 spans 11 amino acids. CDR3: CASRKGDGYTF. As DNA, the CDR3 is TGTGCCAGTAGAAAGGGGGATGGCTACACCTTC.